This passage covers 7 T cell receptor beta chains from one sample sequenced in a study of T cell changes during pregnancy in multiple sclerosis. Method: immunoSEQ multiplex PCR; TCRdb's copy keeps in-frame clones and lacks some. The table has 30,000 to 35,000 clones, around nine tenths seen once; the top ten hold roughly 7.4%. The sample here was CD8+ T cells from peripheral blood mononuclear cells, taken before pregnancy. The source is a female donor with multiple sclerosis, enrolled in a pregnancy study.

The chain couples TRBV6-5 to TRBJ2-1; 11 positions agree with TRBD2. Germline V gene lookup returns CDR1 MNHEY and CDR2 SVGAGI. V lost 6 bases and J lost 8; bases outside the gene matches: 9. The length of the CDR3 is 15 residues. The CDR3 DNA follows: TGTGCCAGCAGCCTGGGACTAGCGGTGGGGGATGAGCAGTTCTTC. As protein: CASSLGLAVGDEQFF.

This CDR3 is CASSLPSGSYEQYF. CDR3 bases: TGTGCCAGCAGCTTACCTAGCGGCTCCTACGAGCAGTACTTC. The V gene is TRBV5-6, the J gene TRBJ2-7; 7 bases agree with TRBD2. Trimming removed 2 bases from V and 0 bases from J; junction bases left unmatched: 2. The germline V gene encodes CDR1 SGHDT and CDR2 YYEEEE. The CDR3 runs 14 residues.

The chain employs TRBV6-5 and TRBJ2-7; 7 nucleotides agree with TRBD1. The trim removed 2 bases at V and 2 bases at J, leaving 3 bases unmatched. Per germline, CDR1 MNHEY and CDR2 SVGAGI. The CDR3 length is 14 residues. The CDR3 coding sequence is TGTGCCAGCAGTTACGACAGGGTCGCCTACGAGCAGTACTTC. Translated, it gives CASSYDRVAYEQYF.

The rearrangement joins TRBV18 to TRBJ1-1; D not certain. The CDR3 sequence is 16 residues long. Trimming shortened V by 2 bases and J by 2 bases, and 15 bases separated the two germline ends. Per germline, CDR1 KGHSH and CDR2 LQKENI. The CDR3 region is CASSPLEGGFNTEAFF. In DNA form, the CDR3 reads TGTGCCAGCTCACCATTGGAGGGAGGGTTCAACACTGAAGCTTTCTTT. Based on the CDR3 plus reference TRBV18 and TRBJ1-1, the full variable domain is NAGVMQNPRHLVRRRGQEARLRCSPMKGHSHVYWYRQLPEEGLKFMVYLQKENIIDESGMPKERFSAEFPKEGPSILRIQQVVRGDSAAYFCASSPLEGGFNTEAFFGQGTRLTVV.

This rearrangement joins TRBV6-1 to TRBJ2-3; possible D gene TRBD2, 6 bases. Germline CDR1 reads MNHNS; CDR2 reads SASEGT. The CDR3 loop spans 15 amino acids. Trimming shortened V by 6 bases and J by 3 bases, and 16 bases separated the two germline ends. The DNA of the CDR3 is TGTGCCAGCAGGGACGCGGGGTTTGAGACAGATACGCAGTATTTT. Encoded protein: CASRDAGFETDTQYF.

This rearrangement joins TRBV19 to TRBJ1-6; D call uncertain. Germline assignment: CDR1 LNHDA and CDR2 SQIVND (reference sequence). The CDR3 covers 14 residues. V was cut by 6 bases and J by 0 bases, with 6 bases left in between. CDR3 DNA sequence: TGTGCCAGTAGATGGAGCTCCTATAATTCACCCCTCCACTTT. Translating it yields CASRWSSYNSPLHF.

The chain employs TRBV28 and TRBJ2-3; a possible D gene is TRBD1 (6 bases). Germline-derived CDR1 and CDR2 are MDHEN and SYDVKM. This CDR3 is 15 amino acids long. V lost 5 bases and J lost 0, with 12 bases in between. CDR3 in amino acids: CASSARQESTDTQYF. The DNA of the CDR3 is TGTGCCAGCAGTGCTCGACAGGAGAGCACAGATACGCAGTATTTT.